Below, 14 T cell receptor beta chains from the same sample are listed, as sequenced in a study of cytomegalovirus exposure and HLA in healthy donors. Primers for the PCR totalled 60 Vbeta and 13 Jbeta. Data came from immunoSEQ multiplex PCR; TCRdb stores just in-frame clones and leaves some out. The data contain 100,000 to 150,000 clones, around four fifths of them singletons. Sequencing used PBMCs. All receptors derive from a man younger than 30 in good health and CMV-seropositive.

CDR3 protein: CSVVLAGLYEQYF. The CDR3 DNA reads as TGCAGCGTTGTCCTAGCGGGGCTCTACGAGCAGTACTTC. The rearrangement uses TRBV29-1 and TRBJ2-7; 9 positions agree with TRBD2. This CDR3 has 13 residues. J gave up 3 bases and V 4 bases, and 4 bases lay outside the gene matches. CDR1 and CDR2 (germline): SQVTM, ANQGSEA.

This chain uses TRBV7-9 with TRBJ2-7, with unresolved D. Trimming took off 5 bases at V and 3 bases at J, with 5 bases between the two ends. The CDR3 totals 11 residues. Germline V gives CDR1 SEHNR, CDR2 FQNEAQ (reference sequence). Here the CDR3 reads CASSVSYEQYF. The CDR3 DNA follows: TGTGCCAGCAGCGTCAGCTACGAGCAGTACTTC.

J is TRBJ2-2 and V is TRBV7-2, with D perhaps TRBD1 (5 bases). V was shortened by 4 bases and J by 1 base, with 7 bases between the two germline ends. The length of the CDR3 is 14 residues. CDR1 and CDR2 (germline): SGHTA, FQGNSA. The chain's CDR3 is CASSSQVNTGELFF. The DNA for the CDR3 is TGTGCCAGCAGCTCACAGGTGAACACCGGGGAGCTGTTTTTT.

The chain combines TRBV13 with TRBJ1-1, with D unresolved. The CDR3 spans 12 residues. Trimming removed 0 bases at V and 9 bases at J, with 8 bases between. Germline loops: CDR1 PRHDT, CDR2 FYEKMQ (reference sequence). The CDR3 spells CASSLGRSKAFF. CDR3 DNA sequence: TGTGCCAGCAGCTTAGGCCGGTCCAAAGCTTTCTTT.

The chain carries TRBV7-9 and TRBJ2-7; D uncertain. CDR1 and CDR2 from the germline V gene are SEHNR and FQNEAQ (reference sequence). The CDR3 runs 13 residues. The V and J ends lost 2 bases and 12 bases respectively, with 17 bases between them. CDR3 DNA sequence: TGTGCCAGCAGCTTAAAGCCCGAGTTGATCACGTACTTC. It is translated as CASSLKPELITYF.

This clone has a handful of counts. This chain uses TRBV28 with TRBJ1-1, with D unresolved. Between the trimmed V and J ends, which lost 6 bases and 0 bases, there was a span of 11 bases. Germline V gene lookup returns CDR1 MDHEN and CDR2 SYDVKM. CDR3 length: 14 residues. CDR3 nucleotide sequence: TGTGCCAGCAGCGATTTCAGGATGAACACTGAAGCTTTCTTT. Its translation is CASSDFRMNTEAFF.

This chain uses TRBV27 with TRBJ2-7; D perhaps matches TRBD2 (5 bases). The germline CDR1 and CDR2 sequences are MNHEY and SMNVEV (reference sequence). Trimming took off 0 bases at V and 8 bases at J, with 20 bases between the two ends. This CDR3 is built from 16 residues. The CDR3 reads CASSLSIRGLPSKQYF. CDR3 DNA: TGTGCCAGCAGTTTATCGATTCGCGGGCTACCTAGCAAGCAGTACTTC.

The V gene is TRBV2, the J gene TRBJ1-1; D is unresolved. This CDR3 contains 15 residues. V lost 0 bases to trimming and J lost 1 base, with 9 bases between them. Germline V lookup: CDR1 SNHLY, CDR2 FYNNEI. CDR3 sequence (DNA): TGTGCCAGCAGTGAAGCGCTTTCACAGAACACTGAAGCTTTCTTT. Encoded protein: CASSEALSQNTEAFF.

V and J are TRBV4-1 and TRBJ2-7; TRBD2 agrees at 10 bases. Germline V gene lookup returns CDR1 MGHRA and CDR2 YSYEKL. V was clipped by 4 bases and J by 3 bases; unmatched bases: 6. There are 15 residues in the CDR3. CDR3 DNA: TGCGCCAGCAGCCCCCTTCAGCGGGGGGGCTACGAGCAGTACTTC. Translation: CASSPLQRGGYEQYF.

The rearrangement uses TRBV10-3 and TRBJ2-4; 8 bases are shared with TRBD1. V lost 2 bases, J lost 15 bases, and 6 bases stayed unmatched. Germline V CDR1 and CDR2: ENHRY, SYGVKD. The CDR3 is 12 residues long. CDR3 DNA: TGTGCCATCAGTGAGCCTGGACAGGGCGTGTACTTC. It specifies CAISEPGQGVYF.

The CDR3 sequence: CASNHGAGDTEAFF. In DNA, the CDR3 is TGTGCCAGCAACCACGGGGCAGGGGACACTGAAGCTTTCTTT. The J gene is TRBJ1-1, the V gene TRBV7-9; TRBD1 might be the D (6 bases). V was trimmed by 7 bases and J by 3 bases, leaving 15 bases between them. The CDR3 contains 14 residues. Germline V gene lookup returns CDR1 SEHNR and CDR2 FQNEAQ (reference sequence).

This chain uses TRBV15 with TRBJ2-5; D may be TRBD2 (7 bases). Germline loops: CDR1 LNHNV, CDR2 YYDKDF (reference sequence). This CDR3 is 15 amino acids long. Trimming left V 1 base short and J 1 base short, with 10 bases between. The CDR3 here is CATSRVAGAQETQYF. The CDR3 nucleotides are TGTGCCACCAGCAGAGTGGCGGGGGCCCAAGAGACCCAGTACTTC.

The chain is built from TRBV28 and TRBJ2-7; 9 positions match TRBD1. Trimming took 10 bases from V and 4 from J; bases not matched to a gene: 11. Germline CDR1 is MDHEN and CDR2 is SYDVKM. This CDR3 has 14 amino acids. The CDR3 sequence: CATKQGAFAYEQYF. The CDR3 coding sequence is TGTGCCACCAAACAGGGGGCGTTCGCGTACGAGCAGTACTTC.

The gene calls are TRBV13 and TRBJ1-1; 11 bases map to TRBD1. Germline V gene sequence: CDR1 PRHDT, CDR2 FYEKMQ (reference sequence). The J segment lost 0 bases and the V segment lost 3 bases, leaving 6 bases of the junction unmatched. This CDR3 has 17 residues. CDR3: CASSFGQGAVMNTEAFF. The CDR3 DNA follows: TGTGCCAGCAGCTTCGGACAGGGGGCCGTAATGAACACTGAAGCTTTCTTT.